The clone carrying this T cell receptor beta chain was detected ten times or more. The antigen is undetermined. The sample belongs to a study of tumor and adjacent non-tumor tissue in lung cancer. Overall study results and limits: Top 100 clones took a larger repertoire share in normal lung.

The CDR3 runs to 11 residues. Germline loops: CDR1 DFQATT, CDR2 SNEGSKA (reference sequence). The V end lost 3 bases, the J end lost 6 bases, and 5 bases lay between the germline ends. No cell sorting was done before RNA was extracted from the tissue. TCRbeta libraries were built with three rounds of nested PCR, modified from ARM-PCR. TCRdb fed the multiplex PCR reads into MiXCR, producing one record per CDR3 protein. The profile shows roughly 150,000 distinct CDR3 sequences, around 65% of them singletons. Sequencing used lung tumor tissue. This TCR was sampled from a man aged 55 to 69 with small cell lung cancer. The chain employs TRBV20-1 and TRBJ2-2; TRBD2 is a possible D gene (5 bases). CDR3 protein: CSARRAGELFF. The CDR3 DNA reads TGCAGTGCTAGGCGGGCCGGGGAGCTGTTTTTT.